Listed here are 9 T cell receptor beta chains from one sample, sequenced in a study of control samples from healthy donors and cancer patients. The data were produced by immunoSEQ multiplex PCR, yet TCRdb's version contains in-frame clones alone and is incomplete. The sample shows about 120,000 clones, approximately 91% of them seen only once. Sequencing used blood. Receptors originate from a young woman in good health.

This chain links TRBV6-5 with TRBJ1-1, with D unclear. Deletions cut 4 bases from V and 5 bases from J, with 14 bases between. This CDR3 is built from 14 residues. The germline V gene has CDR1 MNHEY and CDR2 SVGAGI. This chain's CDR3 is CASSSGLLETEAFF. The CDR3 bases are TGTGCCAGCAGTTCCGGGTTGCTGGAAACTGAAGCTTTCTTT.

This chain links TRBV25-1 with TRBJ2-7; D perhaps matches TRBD2 (7 bases). Germline V lookup: CDR1 MGHDK, CDR2 SYGVNS. The CDR3 has 14 residues. The V end was cut by 8 bases, the J end by 6 bases, with 20 bases between. The CDR3 spells CASSLGWAGAEQYF. In DNA form, the CDR3 reads TGTGCCAGCTCTCTGGGGTGGGCGGGGGCCGAGCAGTACTTC.

The chain employs TRBV9 and TRBJ1-2; D is perhaps TRBD1 (6 bases). The CDR3 is 13 residues long. Germline CDR1 SGDLS, CDR2 YYNGEE. V lost 0 bases and J lost 6, with 9 bases in between. The CDR3 nucleotides read TGTGCCAGCAGCGTAGGAGGACAGAATGGCTACACCTTC. Translation gives CASSVGGQNGYTF. The full variable domain, completed using reference TRBV9 and TRBJ1-2, is DSGVTQTPKHLITATGQRVTLRCSPRSGDLSVYWYQQSLDQGLQFLIQYYNGEERAKGNILERFSAQQFPDLHSELNLSSLELGDSALYFCASSVGGQNGYTFGSGTRLTVV.

The CDR3 sequence is CASSDRLSTDTQYF. CDR3 in DNA: TGTGCCAGTAGTGACAGGCTTAGCACAGATACGCAGTATTTT. The chain couples TRBV19 to TRBJ2-3; a weak D match, TRBD1 (6 bases). In germline, CDR1 is LNHDA, CDR2 SQIVND (reference sequence). This CDR3 has 14 residues. V lost 5 bases and J lost 0, with 9 bases in between.

J is TRBJ2-3 and V is TRBV19; 16 bases fit TRBD2. This CDR3 region has 17 residues. J was trimmed by 8 bases and V by 5 bases; bases with no gene match: 10. Germline CDR1 LNHDA, CDR2 SQIVND (reference sequence). In DNA, the CDR3 is TGTGCCAGTAGTCCCCCGGGACTAGCGGGGGGGCAGGCTACGCAGTATTTT. Translated: CASSPPGLAGGQATQYF.

The V call is TRBV10-3, the J call TRBJ2-7, with 8 bases identical to TRBD1. Germline assignment: CDR1 ENHRY and CDR2 SYGVKD. J lost 1 base, V lost 8 bases, and 4 bases had no gene match. CDR3 length: 13 residues. The CDR3 DNA is TGTGCCATCTCTCAGGGGGCTTCCTACGAGCAGTACTTC. Translation: CAISQGASYEQYF.

The V gene is TRBV9, the J gene TRBJ2-3; 9 nucleotides agree with TRBD2. V gave up 0 bases and J gave up 1 base; unmatched junction bases: 3. CDR3 length: 16 residues. The germline V gene encodes CDR1 SGDLS and CDR2 YYNGEE. The CDR3: CASSVVASGGTDTQYF. CDR3 nucleotide sequence: TGTGCCAGCAGCGTAGTTGCTAGCGGGGGCACAGATACGCAGTATTTT. Filled out from reference TRBV9 and TRBJ2-3, the complete variable domain reads DSGVTQTPKHLITATGQRVTLRCSPRSGDLSVYWYQQSLDQGLQFLIQYYNGEERAKGNILERFSAQQFPDLHSELNLSSLELGDSALYFCASSVVASGGTDTQYFGPGTRLTVL.

V is TRBV2 and J is TRBJ1-2; the D gene is possibly TRBD1 (6 bases). Trimming stripped 6 bases from V and 4 bases from J, with 9 bases between. The CDR3 sequence is 12 residues long. Germline values: CDR1 SNHLY, CDR2 FYNNEI. The chain's CDR3 is CASRDRGYGYTF. CDR3 sequence (DNA): TGTGCCAGCAGGGACAGAGGCTATGGCTACACCTTC.

The chain links TRBV18 to TRBJ1-4, with D maybe TRBD1 (5 bases). CDR1 KGHSH and CDR2 LQKENI come from the germline V gene. Trimming removed 3 bases at V and 5 bases at J, with 16 bases between. CDR3 length: 16 residues. The CDR3 here is CASSPARGSTNEKLFF. The CDR3 coding sequence is TGTGCCAGCTCACCCGCCCGGGGCAGCACAAATGAAAAACTGTTTTTT.